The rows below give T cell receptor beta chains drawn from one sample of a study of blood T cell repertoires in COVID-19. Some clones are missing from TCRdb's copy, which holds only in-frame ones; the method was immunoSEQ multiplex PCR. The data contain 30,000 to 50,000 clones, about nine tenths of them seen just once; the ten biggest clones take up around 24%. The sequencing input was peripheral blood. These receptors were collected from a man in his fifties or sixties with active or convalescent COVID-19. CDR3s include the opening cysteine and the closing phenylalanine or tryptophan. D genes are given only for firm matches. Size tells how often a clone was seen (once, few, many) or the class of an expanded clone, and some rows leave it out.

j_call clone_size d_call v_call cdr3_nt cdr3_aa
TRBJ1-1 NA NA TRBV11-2 TGTGCCAGCAGGCAAGCCCAGAACACTGAAGCTTTCTTT CASRQAQNTEAFF
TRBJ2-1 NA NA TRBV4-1 TGCGCCAGCAGCTCCCCCGCGGTCGGCAGCTCCTACAATGAGCAGTTCTTC CASSSPAVGSSYNEQFF
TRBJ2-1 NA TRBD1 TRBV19 TGTGCCAGTAGTATTCTAGGGACAGTCTACAATGAGCAGTTCTTC CASSILGTVYNEQFF
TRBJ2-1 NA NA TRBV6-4 TGTGCCAGCAGTTTCCGGGGAACGGGCGGTTTGGATGAGCAGTTCTTC CASSFRGTGGLDEQFF
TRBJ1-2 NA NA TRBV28 TGTGCCAGCAGTACTGTCATTAACTATGGCTACACCTTC CASSTVINYGYTF
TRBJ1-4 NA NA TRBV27 TGTGCCAGCAGTACAGGAACTAATGAAAAACTGTTTTTT CASSTGTNEKLFF
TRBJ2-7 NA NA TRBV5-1 TGCGCCAGCAGCCCCACGGGATACGAGCAGTACTTC CASSPTGYEQYF
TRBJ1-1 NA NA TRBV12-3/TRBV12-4 TGTGCCAGCACCTTGGACAGTCGCACTGAAGCTTTCTTT CASTLDSRTEAFF
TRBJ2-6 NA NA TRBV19 TGTGCCAGTCGACAGGTTGGGAGCTCTGGGGCCAACGTCCTGACTTTC CASRQVGSSGANVLTF
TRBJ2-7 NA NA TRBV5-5 TGTGCCAGCAGCTCCGCGGGTTACGAGCAGTACTTC CASSSAGYEQYF
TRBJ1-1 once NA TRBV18 TGTGCCAGCTCACCACCTTCGACAGGGAACACTGAAGCTTTCTTT CASSPPSTGNTEAFF
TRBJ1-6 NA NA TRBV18 TGTGCCAGCTCACCAATGGCGCGGGACGATTCACCCCTCCACTTT CASSPMARDDSPLHF
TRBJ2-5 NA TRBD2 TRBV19 TGTGCCAGTAGCCTGCGGGTTAGCGGGGGCCAAGAGACCCAGTACTTC CASSLRVSGGQETQYF
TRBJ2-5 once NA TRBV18 TGTGCCAGCTCACCCGGGGGACAAGAGACCCAGTACTTC CASSPGGQETQYF
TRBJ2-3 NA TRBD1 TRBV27 TGTGCCAGCAGTTTAGAGGGGGCTAGCACAGATACGCAGTATTTT CASSLEGASTDTQYF
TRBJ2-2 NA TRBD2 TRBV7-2 TGTGCCAGCAGCATAGTAGCGGGTCGCGCGAACACCGGGGAGCTGTTTTTT CASSIVAGRANTGELFF
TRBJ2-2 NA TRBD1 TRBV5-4 TGTGCCAGCAGCCAAGGACAGGGGGCGAACACCGGGGAGCTGTTTTTT CASSQGQGANTGELFF
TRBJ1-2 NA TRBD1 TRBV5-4 TGTGCCAGCAGCCTGCCTTATGACAGGGGGAACTATGGCTACACCTTC CASSLPYDRGNYGYTF
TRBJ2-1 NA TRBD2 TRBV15 TGTGCCACCAGCGCGCGACTAGCGGGAGGGAATGAGCAGTTCTTC CATSARLAGGNEQFF
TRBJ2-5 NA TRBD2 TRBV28 TGTGCCAGCACAATGACTAGCGGGAAAGTAGAGACCCAGTACTTC CASTMTSGKVETQYF
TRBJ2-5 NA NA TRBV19 TGTGCCAGTAGTATTACTCAGGCGGAGACCCAGTACTTC CASSITQAETQYF
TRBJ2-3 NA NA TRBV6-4 TGTGCCAGCAGTGTGGGCCCCACAGATACGCAGTATTTT CASSVGPTDTQYF
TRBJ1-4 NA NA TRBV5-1 TGCGCCAGCAGCTCCCGCGGGGGGGGAGAAAAACTGTTTTTT CASSSRGGGEKLFF
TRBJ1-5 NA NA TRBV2 TGTGCCAGCCGGTCTACCTTCACTGATCAGCCCCAGCATTTT CASRSTFTDQPQHF
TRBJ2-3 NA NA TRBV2 TGTGCCAGCAGCGCTAGCGAAGATACGCAGTATTTT CASSASEDTQYF
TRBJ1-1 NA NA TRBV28 TGTGCCAGCAGCTTAACCGGACAGACAATGAACACTGAAGCTTTCTTT CASSLTGQTMNTEAFF
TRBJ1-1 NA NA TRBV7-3 TGTGCCAGCAGCTTACAGAGACAGACTGAAGCTTTCTTT CASSLQRQTEAFF
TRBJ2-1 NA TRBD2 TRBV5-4 TGTGCCAGCAGCTTGGTTCGCGGGGGGGCGGATGAGCAGTTCTTC CASSLVRGGADEQFF
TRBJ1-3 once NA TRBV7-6 TGTGCCAGCAGCCCACGTATAACTGCCTCGGGAAACACCATATATTTT CASSPRITASGNTIYF
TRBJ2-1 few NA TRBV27 TGTGCCAGCAGTCTCACAGGGCCGGATGAGCAGTTCTTC CASSLTGPDEQFF
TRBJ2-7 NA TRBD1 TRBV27 TGTGCCAGCAGATCCGGGACAGGGGATTACGAGCAGTACTTC CASRSGTGDYEQYF
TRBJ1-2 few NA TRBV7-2 TGTGCCAGCACTAAGGGCAGGGATCTGGGCTACACCTTC CASTKGRDLGYTF
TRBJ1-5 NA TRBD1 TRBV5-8 TGTGCCAGCAGCACCGGGACAGGGTATCAGCCCCAGCATTTT CASSTGTGYQPQHF
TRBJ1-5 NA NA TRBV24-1 TGTGCCACCAGTGTACAGGGCAAACAGCCCCAGCATTTT CATSVQGKQPQHF
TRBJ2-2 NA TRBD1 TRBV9 TGTGCCAGCAGCGTAGGTCCCTTAGGGACAGGGGGCTTGGTCACCGGGGAGCTGTTTTTT CASSVGPLGTGGLVTGELFF
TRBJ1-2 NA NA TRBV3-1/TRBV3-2 TGTGCCAGCAGCCTGGGGAGGTACTATGGCTACACCTTC CASSLGRYYGYTF
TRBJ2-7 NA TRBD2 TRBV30 TGTGCCTACAGGACTAGCGGGACCTACGAGCAGTACTTC CAYRTSGTYEQYF
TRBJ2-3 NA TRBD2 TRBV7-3 TGTGCCAGCAGCTTACGGGGAGGGAGCACAGATACGCAGTATTTT CASSLRGGSTDTQYF
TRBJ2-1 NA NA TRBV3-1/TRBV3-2 TGTGCCAGCAGCCAAGGGCCGGGGTATCATGAGCAGTTCTTC CASSQGPGYHEQFF
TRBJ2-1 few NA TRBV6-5 TGTGCCAGCAGTCCCCCTAGCGCTGAGCAGTTCTTC CASSPPSAEQFF
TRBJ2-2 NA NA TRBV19 TGTGCCAGTAGTATGGCCGGGACACTCACCGGGGAGCTGTTTTTT CASSMAGTLTGELFF
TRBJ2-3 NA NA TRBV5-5 TGTGCCAGCCTACTGTCTCCTAGTACCACAGATACGCAGTATTTT CASLLSPSTTDTQYF
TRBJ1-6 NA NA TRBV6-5 TGTGCCAGCAGTTACTCGGGGGGAAATTCACCCCTCCACTTT CASSYSGGNSPLHF
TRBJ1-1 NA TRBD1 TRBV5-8 TGTGCCAGCAGCCCCGACAGGGGAAGATGGGACACTGAAGCTTTCTTT CASSPDRGRWDTEAFF
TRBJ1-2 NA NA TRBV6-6 TGTGCCAGCAGCCCCCAGGGGTCCGCTAACTATGGCTACACCTTC CASSPQGSANYGYTF
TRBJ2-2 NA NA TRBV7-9 TGTGCCAGCAGCTTTCCCGGGACAAACACCGGGGAGCTGTTTTTT CASSFPGTNTGELFF
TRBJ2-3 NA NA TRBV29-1 TGCAGCGTGAAGTCGGCGGGGAGCACGGGTACGCAGTATTTT CSVKSAGSTGTQYF
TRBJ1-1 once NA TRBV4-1 TGCGCCAGCAGCCCACCCAGGGGTAATTCCTTGAACACTGAAGCTTTCTTT CASSPPRGNSLNTEAFF
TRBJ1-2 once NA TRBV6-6 TGTGCCAGCACCCAACAGGACTATGGCTACACCTTC CASTQQDYGYTF
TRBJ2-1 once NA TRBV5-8 TGTGCCAGCAGCGGCTTCAATGAGCAGTTCTTC CASSGFNEQFF
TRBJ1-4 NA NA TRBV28 TGTGCCAGCAGTTCCCCGACTAATGAAAAACTGTTTTTT CASSSPTNEKLFF
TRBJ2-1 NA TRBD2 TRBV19 TGTGCCAGTAGTAAATTTACTAGCGGGGATAGGTGGTTCTTC CASSKFTSGDRWFF
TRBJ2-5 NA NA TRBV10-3 TGTGCCATCAAAGTAGGGTTAGGGACTCTGCAAGAGACCCAGTACTTC CAIKVGLGTLQETQYF
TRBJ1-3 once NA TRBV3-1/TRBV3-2 TGTGCCAGCAGCCAAGATGGAGGGGTCGGAAACACCATATATTTT CASSQDGGVGNTIYF
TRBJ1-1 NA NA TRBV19 TGTGCCAGTACCATGGGAGGCTTGAACACTGAAGCTTTCTTT CASTMGGLNTEAFF